A selection of T cell receptor beta chains follows, all from one sample in a study of cytomegalovirus exposure and HLA in healthy donors. Clones were read by immunoSEQ multiplex PCR, and TCRdb kept only the in-frame ones, dropping some. The table records about 63,000 clones, 70% to 90% of them present only once. The material sequenced was PBMCs. Every receptor here comes from a woman under 30 in good health and CMV-seronegative. CDR3s include the opening cysteine and the closing phenylalanine or tryptophan. The D gene is left open where the match is weak. Clone size appears in some rows only: once, few, many, or a class for an expanded clone.

v_call	clone_size	j_call	d_call	cdr3_nt	cdr3_aa
TRBV6-1	-	TRBJ2-7	TRBD2	TGTGCCAGCAGTGTACTAGCGGGAGAGGGGGACTTC	CASSVLAGEGDF
TRBV30	-	TRBJ1-2	-	TGTGCCTACGTAACAAGGGACATCTACTATGGCTACACCTTC	CAYVTRDIYYGYTF
TRBV7-6	once	TRBJ2-1	-	TGTGCCAGCAGCTTGGCGGAGCCCCGAAATGAGCAGTTCTTC	CASSLAEPRNEQFF
TRBV2	-	TRBJ1-1	-	TGTGCCAGCGGACGTCCTGGGGGCGAAAACACTGAAGCTTTCTTT	CASGRPGGENTEAFF
TRBV6-1	-	TRBJ2-1	TRBD2	TGTGCCAGCAGAGGACTAGCGGGAGGACACAATGAGCAGTTCTTC	CASRGLAGGHNEQFF
TRBV19	-	TRBJ2-1	-	TGTGCCAGTAGTAGGGGACGGGGGAGCTCCTACAATGAGCAGTTCTTC	CASSRGRGSSYNEQFF
TRBV5-1	-	TRBJ1-1	-	TGCGCCAGCAGCTTGTCCGGGACACCTAACACTGAAGCTTTCTTT	CASSLSGTPNTEAFF
TRBV28	-	TRBJ1-5	TRBD1	TGTGCCAGCAGTTTTGCGGGACAGGGTTTAGGGCAGCCCCAGCATTTT	CASSFAGQGLGQPQHF
TRBV10-1	-	TRBJ2-7	TRBD2	TGCGCCAGCAGTGAGTGGGGGACTAGCGGGACTGGGCAGTACTTC	CASSEWGTSGTGQYF
TRBV6-6	-	TRBJ2-7	-	TGTGCCAGCAGTCCTTCTCGAGGGCGTTCCTACGAGCAGTACTTC	CASSPSRGRSYEQYF
TRBV6-5	-	TRBJ1-5	-	TGTGCCAGCAGACGACAGAAAAATCAGCCCCAGCATTTT	CASRRQKNQPQHF
TRBV4-2	-	TRBJ2-7	TRBD2	TGTGCCAGCAGCCAGCGGGAGGGCCCCTACGAGCAGTACTTC	CASSQREGPYEQYF
TRBV6-6	-	TRBJ1-2	-	TGTGCCAGTAGGTACCTATCGACTAACTATGGCTACACCTTC	CASRYLSTNYGYTF
TRBV28	-	TRBJ2-7	TRBD1	TGTGCCAGCAGGCAATCGGGACAGGGGGTCTACGAGCAGTACTTC	CASRQSGQGVYEQYF
TRBV6-5	-	TRBJ2-3	-	TGTGCCAGCAGTTACTCCCGACAGACAGATACGCAGTATTTT	CASSYSRQTDTQYF
TRBV7-9	-	TRBJ2-7	TRBD2	TGTGCCAGCAGCCCTAAGGGACTAGTTGACTACGAGCAGTACTTC	CASSPKGLVDYEQYF
TRBV27	once	TRBJ1-4	TRBD1	TGTGCCAGCAGTTTGTCAGGGGGAACTAATGAAAAACTGTTTTTT	CASSLSGGTNEKLFF
TRBV21-1	-	TRBJ1-2	-	TGTGCCAGCAGCGACCGACAGGGGGCACGGAATGGCTACACCTTC	CASSDRQGARNGYTF
TRBV4-1	-	TRBJ1-2	TRBD1	TGCGCCAGCAGCGCTACCGGTGGACAGGCCTATGGCTACACCTTC	CASSATGGQAYGYTF
TRBV7-2	-	TRBJ2-7	TRBD2	TGTGCCAGCAGCCCCGGACTAGCGGGGCTAGAGCAGTACTTC	CASSPGLAGLEQYF
TRBV28	-	TRBJ2-3	-	TGTGCCACCGACCGGGACACCGCCCCAGATACGCAGTATTTT	CATDRDTAPDTQYF
TRBV7-9	few	TRBJ2-7	-	TGTGCCAGCAGCCCCGAGGTCTCCTACGAGCAGTACTTC	CASSPEVSYEQYF
TRBV5-1	-	TRBJ1-3	-	TGCGCCAGCAGCGAATCGACCGAGGATACCATATATTTT	CASSESTEDTIYF
TRBV28	-	TRBJ2-7	-	TGTGCCAGCAGTCCACCGACAGTAGCCTACGAGCAGTACTTC	CASSPPTVAYEQYF
TRBV19	-	TRBJ1-2	TRBD1	TGTGCCAGTAGTATATGGGGGACAGGGATGCGCACTAACTATGGCTACACCTTC	CASSIWGTGMRTNYGYTF
TRBV6-1	-	TRBJ2-3	TRBD2	TGTGCCAGCAGTGAAGCGCAGACTAGCGGGGGCACAGATACGCAGTATTTT	CASSEAQTSGGTDTQYF
TRBV18	-	TRBJ1-6	-	TGTGCCAGCTCACCTAGACTGGCGAATTCACCCCTCCACTTT	CASSPRLANSPLHF
TRBV19	once	TRBJ2-3	-	TGTGCCAGTAGCGACAGGTGGACAGATACGCAGTATTTT	CASSDRWTDTQYF
TRBV19	-	TRBJ2-5	TRBD2	TGTGCCAGTAGAGGCGGGGGGGCTGTTACGGAGACCCAGTACTTC	CASRGGGAVTETQYF
TRBV30	few	TRBJ1-5	-	TGTGCCTGGAGTGTACAGGCTGGTCAGCCCCAGCATTTT	CAWSVQAGQPQHF
TRBV11-2	-	TRBJ2-3	-	TGTGCCAGCAGCCTACGCACAGGTGGCACAGATACGCAGTATTTT	CASSLRTGGTDTQYF
TRBV11-2	-	TRBJ1-3	-	TGTGCCAGCAGCTTTCCCCTCCGACAACTTTCTGGAAACACCATATATTTT	CASSFPLRQLSGNTIYF
TRBV2	once	TRBJ1-5	-	TGTGCCAGTGGGGGCCAGCTTAATCAGCCCCAGCATTTT	CASGGQLNQPQHF
TRBV18	-	TRBJ1-4	-	TGTGCCAGCTCACCACCGAGGCCTAATGAAAAACTGTTTTTT	CASSPPRPNEKLFF
TRBV21-1	-	TRBJ1-1	-	TGTGCCAGCAGCTTCAGTTGGGGACCACAGGGAACTGAAGCTTTCTTT	CASSFSWGPQGTEAFF
TRBV28	-	TRBJ2-3	-	TGTGCCAGCACCTCGGGGTTAGATACGCAGTATTTT	CASTSGLDTQYF
TRBV5-6	-	TRBJ1-2	-	TGTGCCAGCAGCCAGTCTACCTTCTTCTCGGGCTATGGCTACACCTTC	CASSQSTFFSGYGYTF
TRBV6-4	medium-sized	TRBJ2-3	TRBD2	TGTGCCAGCAGTGGGACTAGCGGGGCAGATACGCAGTATTTT	CASSGTSGADTQYF
TRBV19	-	TRBJ1-4	TRBD1	TGTGCCAGTCAATCCCAGGGGGCTCCGTCTAATGAAAAACTGTTTTTT	CASQSQGAPSNEKLFF
TRBV6-1	-	TRBJ1-5	-	TGTGCCAGCCGTCACTATAGCAATCAGCCCCAGCATTTT	CASRHYSNQPQHF
TRBV19	-	TRBJ2-7	TRBD2	TGTGCCAGTAGGGGGACTAGCGGGGGCTACGAGCAGTACTTC	CASRGTSGGYEQYF
TRBV2	once	TRBJ2-3	-	TGTGCCAGCAGGCGACTGCCGAGCACAGATACGCAGTATTTT	CASRRLPSTDTQYF
TRBV30	few	TRBJ1-1	-	TGTGCCTCGACGCAACAACAGGGAACTGAAGCTTTCTTT	CASTQQQGTEAFF
TRBV2	-	TRBJ1-3	-	TGTGCCAGCAGCCTAAGGTGGGGCTCCTCTGGAAACACCATATATTTT	CASSLRWGSSGNTIYF
TRBV7-9	-	TRBJ1-6	-	TGTGCCAGCAGCCCACAGGGATTGGATTCACCCCTCCACTTT	CASSPQGLDSPLHF
TRBV5-4	-	TRBJ1-2	-	TGTGCCAGCACCGACGGCATCCAGGGGATCAGCTATGGCTACACCTTC	CASTDGIQGISYGYTF
TRBV5-1	-	TRBJ1-2	TRBD1	TGCGCCAGCAGGGGACAGGCTCGGAGGGGCTACACCTTC	CASRGQARRGYTF
TRBV19	-	TRBJ2-1	-	TGTGCCAGTAGTATTGGTGGGGAGACCTACAATGAGCAGTTCTTC	CASSIGGETYNEQFF
TRBV5-4	-	TRBJ2-5	TRBD2	TGTGCCAGCAGCTTGGCGACTAGCGGGTCTACGACGGCCCAGTACTTC	CASSLATSGSTTAQYF
TRBV2	-	TRBJ1-2	TRBD1	TGTGCCAGCAGTACTACTCAGGGGGCGCATGGCTACACCTTC	CASSTTQGAHGYTF
TRBV20-1	-	TRBJ2-7	-	TGCAGTGCTAAATTCGGGTACGAGCAGTACTTC	CSAKFGYEQYF
TRBV11-1	-	TRBJ2-5	-	TGTGCCAGCAGCTTCAGGGCTTCTCGGGAGCAGTACTTC	CASSFRASREQYF